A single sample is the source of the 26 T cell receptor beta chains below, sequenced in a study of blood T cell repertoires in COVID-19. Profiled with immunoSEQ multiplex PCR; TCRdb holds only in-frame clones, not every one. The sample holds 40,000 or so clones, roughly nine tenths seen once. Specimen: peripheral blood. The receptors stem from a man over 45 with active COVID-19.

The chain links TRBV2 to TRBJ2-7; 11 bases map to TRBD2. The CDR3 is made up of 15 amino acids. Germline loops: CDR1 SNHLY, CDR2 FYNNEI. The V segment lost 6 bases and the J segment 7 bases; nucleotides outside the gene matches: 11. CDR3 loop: CASSFGTSGRGEQYF. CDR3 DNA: TGTGCCAGCAGCTTCGGGACTAGCGGCCGCGGAGAGCAGTACTTC. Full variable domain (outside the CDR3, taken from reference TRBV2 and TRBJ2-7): EPEVTQTPSHQVTQMGQEVILRCVPISNHLYFYWYRQILGQKVEFLVSFYNNEISEKSEIFDDQFSVERPDGSNFTLKIRSTKLEDSAMYFCASSFGTSGRGEQYFGPGTRLTVT.

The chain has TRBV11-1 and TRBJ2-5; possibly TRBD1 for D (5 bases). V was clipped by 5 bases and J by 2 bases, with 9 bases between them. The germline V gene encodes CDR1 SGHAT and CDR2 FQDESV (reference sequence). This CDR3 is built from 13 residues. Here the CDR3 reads CASSPGSQETQYF. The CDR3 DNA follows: TGTGCCAGCAGCCCAGGGTCTCAAGAGACCCAGTACTTC.

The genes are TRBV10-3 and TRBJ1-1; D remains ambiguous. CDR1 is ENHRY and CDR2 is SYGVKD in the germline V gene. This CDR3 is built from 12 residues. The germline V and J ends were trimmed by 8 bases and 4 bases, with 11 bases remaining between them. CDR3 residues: CAIGAPGTEAFF. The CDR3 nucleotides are TGTGCCATCGGAGCCCCGGGCACTGAAGCTTTCTTT.

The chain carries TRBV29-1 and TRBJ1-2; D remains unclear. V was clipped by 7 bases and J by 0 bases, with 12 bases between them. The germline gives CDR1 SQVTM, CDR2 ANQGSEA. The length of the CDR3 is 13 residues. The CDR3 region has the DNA TGCAGCGCCTCGGTAGGAGCTAACTATGGCTACACCTTC. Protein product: CSASVGANYGYTF.

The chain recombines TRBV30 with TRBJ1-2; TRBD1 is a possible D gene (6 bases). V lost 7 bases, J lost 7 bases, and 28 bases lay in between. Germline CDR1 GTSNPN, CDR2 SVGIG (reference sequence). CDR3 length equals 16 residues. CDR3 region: CASAYRAGGASTGYTF. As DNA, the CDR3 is TGTGCCTCCGCGTATCGTGCGGGGGGCGCATCTACTGGCTACACCTTC.

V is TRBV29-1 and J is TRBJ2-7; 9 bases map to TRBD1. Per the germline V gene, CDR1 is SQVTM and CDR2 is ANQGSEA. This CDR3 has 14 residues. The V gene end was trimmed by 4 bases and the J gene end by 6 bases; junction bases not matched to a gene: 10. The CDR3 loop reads CSVVTGTGNPEQYF. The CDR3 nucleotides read TGCAGCGTTGTGACCGGGACAGGGAATCCCGAGCAGTACTTC.

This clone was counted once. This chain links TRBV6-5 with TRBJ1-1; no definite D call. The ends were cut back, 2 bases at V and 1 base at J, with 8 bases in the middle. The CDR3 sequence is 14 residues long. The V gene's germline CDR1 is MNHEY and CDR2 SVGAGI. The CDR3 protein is CASSYDPGNTEAFF. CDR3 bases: TGTGCCAGCAGTTACGATCCAGGGAACACTGAAGCTTTCTTT.

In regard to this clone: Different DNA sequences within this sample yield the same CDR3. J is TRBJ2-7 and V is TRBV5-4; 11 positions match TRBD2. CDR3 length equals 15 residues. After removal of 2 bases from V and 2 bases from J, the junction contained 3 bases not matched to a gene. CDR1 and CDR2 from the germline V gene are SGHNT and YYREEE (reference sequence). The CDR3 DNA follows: TGTGCCAGCAGCTTCGGGACTAGCGGCACCTACGAGCAGTACTTC. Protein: CASSFGTSGTYEQYF.

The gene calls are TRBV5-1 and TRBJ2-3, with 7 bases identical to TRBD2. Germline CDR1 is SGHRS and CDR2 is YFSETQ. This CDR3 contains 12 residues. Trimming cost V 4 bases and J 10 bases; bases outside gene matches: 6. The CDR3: CASSPPAGAQYF. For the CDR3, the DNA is TGCGCCAGCAGCCCCCCCGCGGGGGCGCAGTATTTT.

CDR3 loop: CASSPPGTGGHNEQFF. CDR3 sequence (DNA): TGTGCCAGCTCACCACCCGGGACAGGGGGCCACAATGAGCAGTTCTTC. The chain links TRBV18 to TRBJ2-1, with 12 nucleotides matching TRBD1. Germline V gene sequence: CDR1 KGHSH, CDR2 LQKENI. Trimming cost V 0 bases and J 5 bases; bases outside gene matches: 2. The CDR3 runs 16 residues.

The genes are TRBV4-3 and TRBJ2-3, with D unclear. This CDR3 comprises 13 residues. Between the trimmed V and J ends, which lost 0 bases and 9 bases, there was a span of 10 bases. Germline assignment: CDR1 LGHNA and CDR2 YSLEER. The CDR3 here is CASSQETGITQYF. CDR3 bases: TGCGCCAGCAGCCAAGAGACGGGTATAACGCAGTATTTT.

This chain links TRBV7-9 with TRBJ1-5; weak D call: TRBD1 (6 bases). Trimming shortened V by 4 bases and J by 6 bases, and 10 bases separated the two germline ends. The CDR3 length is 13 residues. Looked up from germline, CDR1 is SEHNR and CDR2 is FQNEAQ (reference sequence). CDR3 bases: TGTGCCAGCAGCTACAGGGAAGGTCAGCCCCAGCATTTT. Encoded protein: CASSYREGQPQHF.

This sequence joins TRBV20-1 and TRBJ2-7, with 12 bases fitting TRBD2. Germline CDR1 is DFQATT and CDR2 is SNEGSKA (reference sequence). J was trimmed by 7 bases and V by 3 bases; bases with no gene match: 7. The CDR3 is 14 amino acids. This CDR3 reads CSASRLAGVREQYF. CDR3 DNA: TGCAGTGCTAGTCGACTAGCGGGAGTTCGGGAGCAGTACTTC.

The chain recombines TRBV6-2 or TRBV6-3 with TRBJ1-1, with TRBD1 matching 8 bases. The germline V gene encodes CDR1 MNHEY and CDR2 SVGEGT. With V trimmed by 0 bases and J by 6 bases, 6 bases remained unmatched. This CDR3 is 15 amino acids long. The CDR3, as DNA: TGTGCCAGCAGTTACTCGATAACAGGGGGTCCTGAAGCTTTCTTT. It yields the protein CASSYSITGGPEAFF.

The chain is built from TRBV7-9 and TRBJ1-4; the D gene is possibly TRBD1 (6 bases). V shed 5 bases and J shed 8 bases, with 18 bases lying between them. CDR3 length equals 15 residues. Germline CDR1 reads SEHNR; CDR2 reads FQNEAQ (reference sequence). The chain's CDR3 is CASSRGAGTREKLFF. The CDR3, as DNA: TGTGCCAGCAGCCGGGGCGCCGGGACACGCGAAAAACTGTTTTTT.

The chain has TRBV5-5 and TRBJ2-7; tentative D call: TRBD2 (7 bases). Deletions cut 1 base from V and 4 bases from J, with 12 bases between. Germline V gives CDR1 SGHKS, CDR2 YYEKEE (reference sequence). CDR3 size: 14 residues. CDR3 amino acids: CASSLRGGAYEQYF. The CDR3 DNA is TGTGCCAGCAGCTTGAGGGGGGGCGCGTACGAGCAGTACTTC. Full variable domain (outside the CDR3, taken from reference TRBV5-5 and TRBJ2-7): DAGVTQSPTHLIKTRGQQVTLRCSPISGHKSVSWYQQVLGQGPQFIFQYYEKEERGRGNFPDRFSARQFPNYSSELNVNALLLGDSALYLCASSLRGGAYEQYFGPGTRLTVT.

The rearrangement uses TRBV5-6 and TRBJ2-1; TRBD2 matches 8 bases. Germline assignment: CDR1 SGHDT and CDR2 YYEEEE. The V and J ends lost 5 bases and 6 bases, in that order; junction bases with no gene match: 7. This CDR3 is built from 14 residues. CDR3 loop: CASRLHAGGNEQFF. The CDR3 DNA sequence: TGTGCCAGCAGGTTACACGCGGGAGGCAATGAGCAGTTCTTC.

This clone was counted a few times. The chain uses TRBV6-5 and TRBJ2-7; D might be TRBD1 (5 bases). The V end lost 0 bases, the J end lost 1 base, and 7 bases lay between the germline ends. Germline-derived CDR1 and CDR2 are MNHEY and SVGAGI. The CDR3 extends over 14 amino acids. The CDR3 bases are TGTGCCAGCAGTTACTCAGGGGTGTCCTACGAGCAGTACTTC. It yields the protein CASSYSGVSYEQYF.

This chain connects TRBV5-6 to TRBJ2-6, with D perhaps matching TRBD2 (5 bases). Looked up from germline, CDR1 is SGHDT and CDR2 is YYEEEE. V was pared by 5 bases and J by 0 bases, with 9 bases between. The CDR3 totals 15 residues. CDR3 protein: CASRLRGSGANVLTF. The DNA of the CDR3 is TGTGCCAGCAGACTTCGGGGCTCTGGGGCCAACGTCCTGACTTTC.

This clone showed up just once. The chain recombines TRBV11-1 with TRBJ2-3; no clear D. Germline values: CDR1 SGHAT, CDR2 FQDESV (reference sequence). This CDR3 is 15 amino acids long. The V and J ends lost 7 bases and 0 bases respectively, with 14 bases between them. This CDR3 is CASKLATYSTDTQYF. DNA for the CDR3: TGTGCCAGCAAACTTGCCACTTATAGCACAGATACGCAGTATTTT.

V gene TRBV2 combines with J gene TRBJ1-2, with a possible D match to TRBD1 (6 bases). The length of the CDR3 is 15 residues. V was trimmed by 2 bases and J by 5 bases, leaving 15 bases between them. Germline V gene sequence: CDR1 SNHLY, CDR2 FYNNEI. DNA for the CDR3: TGTGCCAGCAGTGAACTCTCGGGGGGCCGGTATGGCTACACCTTC. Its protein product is CASSELSGGRYGYTF.

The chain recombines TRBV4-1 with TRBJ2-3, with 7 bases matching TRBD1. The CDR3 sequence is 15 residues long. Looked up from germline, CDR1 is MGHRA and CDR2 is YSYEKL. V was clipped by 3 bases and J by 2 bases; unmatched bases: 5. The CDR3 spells CASSHEDRSTDTQYF. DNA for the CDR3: TGCGCCAGCAGCCATGAGGACAGGTCCACAGATACGCAGTATTTT.

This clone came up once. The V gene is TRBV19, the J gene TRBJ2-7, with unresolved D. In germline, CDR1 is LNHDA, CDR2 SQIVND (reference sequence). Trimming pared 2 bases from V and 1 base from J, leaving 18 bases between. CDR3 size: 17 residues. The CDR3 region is CASSIRGDAMGSYEQYF. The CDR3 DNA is TGTGCCAGTAGTATAAGAGGAGACGCTATGGGTTCCTACGAGCAGTACTTC.

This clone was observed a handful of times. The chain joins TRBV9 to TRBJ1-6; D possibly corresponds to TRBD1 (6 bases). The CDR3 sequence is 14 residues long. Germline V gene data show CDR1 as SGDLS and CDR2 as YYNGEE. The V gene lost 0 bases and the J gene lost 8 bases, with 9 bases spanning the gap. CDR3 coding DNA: TGTGCCAGCAGCGTAGAAGGACAGTATTCACCCCTCCACTTT. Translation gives CASSVEGQYSPLHF.

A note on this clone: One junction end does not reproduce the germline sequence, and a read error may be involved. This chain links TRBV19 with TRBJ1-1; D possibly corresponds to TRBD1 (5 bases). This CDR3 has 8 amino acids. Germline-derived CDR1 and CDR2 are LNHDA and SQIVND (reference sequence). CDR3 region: CASSVSGF. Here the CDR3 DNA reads TGTGCCAGTAGTGTTTCAGGGTTT.

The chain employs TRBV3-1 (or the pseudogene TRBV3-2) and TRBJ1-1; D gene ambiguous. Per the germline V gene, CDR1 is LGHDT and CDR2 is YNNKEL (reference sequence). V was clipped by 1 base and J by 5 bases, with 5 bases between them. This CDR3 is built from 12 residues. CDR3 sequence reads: CASSQARTEAFF. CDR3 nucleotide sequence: TGTGCCAGCAGCCAAGCGAGAACTGAAGCTTTCTTT.